This entry describes one TCR beta chain. Its antigen is not identified. This sample is drawn from a study of post-analysis software for immune sequencing data. For the study at large: Multiple sclerosis in the patients followed relapsing-remitting, secondary progressive and progressive-relapsing courses.

Points from the study as a whole: About five TRBV segments appeared more often in patients than in controls, and TRBV5-6, TRBV5-1 and TRBV20-1 were among these. Samples sharing a preparation batch grouped tightly together when assessed by F measure.

Per germline, CDR1 MNHEY and CDR2 SVGEGT. The CDR3 has 15 amino acids. V was clipped by 6 bases and J by 6 bases; unmatched bases: 7. TCR beta cDNA libraries included unique molecular identifiers. TCRdb reanalysed the PCR reads using MiXCR and keeps one entry per CDR3 protein. Seen here are about 770,000 distinct CDR3 sequences, just over 45% observed once, and the top ten hold over 4.5%. Specimen: blood. This TCR was sampled from a girl between 10 and 17 years old with multiple sclerosis. The chain combines TRBV6-2 or TRBV6-3 with TRBJ2-1; 11 bases are shared with TRBD2. The DNA for the CDR3 is TGTGCCAGCAGACGGGGGACTAGCGGCTCCAATGAGCAGTTCTTC. It is translated as CASRRGTSGSNEQFF.